The clone carrying this T cell receptor beta chain was detected once. The data were obtained in a study of shared T cell receptors in the human thymus. There are 15 residues in the CDR3. J lost 2 bases, V lost 1 base, and 3 bases had no gene match. The germline V gene has CDR1 MGHRA and CDR2 YSYEKL. Libraries were prepared by immunoSEQ multiplex PCR; TCRdb keeps only in-frame clonotypes and omits some of them. Of some 760,000 clones in the sample, 70% to 90% were seen once. These same data were also listed under a study on human thymus T cells. That source notes: The sample donors, healthy Finnish infants, were having corrective surgery for congenital heart defects.

The receptor's source is a girl less than two years old with a congenital heart defect. The specimen was thymocytes. This rearrangement joins TRBV4-1 to TRBJ2-7, with 9 positions matching TRBD1. The CDR3 DNA is TGCGCCAGCAGCCAAGGGACAGGGGATCCCTACGAGCAGTACTTC. It is translated as CASSQGTGDPYEQYF.